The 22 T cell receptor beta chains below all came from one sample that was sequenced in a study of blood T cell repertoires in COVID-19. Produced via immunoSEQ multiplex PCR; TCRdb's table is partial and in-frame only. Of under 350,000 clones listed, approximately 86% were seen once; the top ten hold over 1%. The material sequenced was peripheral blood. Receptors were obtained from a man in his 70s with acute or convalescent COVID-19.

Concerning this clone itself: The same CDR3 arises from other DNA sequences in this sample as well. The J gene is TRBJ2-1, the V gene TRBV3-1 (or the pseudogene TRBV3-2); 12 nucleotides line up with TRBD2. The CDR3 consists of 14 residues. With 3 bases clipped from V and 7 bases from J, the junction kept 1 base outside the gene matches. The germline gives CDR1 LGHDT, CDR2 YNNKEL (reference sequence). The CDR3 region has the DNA TGTGCCAGCAGCCATACTAGCGGGAGGAATGAGCAGTTCTTC. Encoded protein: CASSHTSGRNEQFF.

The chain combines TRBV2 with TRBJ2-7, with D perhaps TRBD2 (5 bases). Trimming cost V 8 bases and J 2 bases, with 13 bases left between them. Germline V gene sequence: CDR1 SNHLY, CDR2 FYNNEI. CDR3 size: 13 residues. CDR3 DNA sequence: TGTGCCAGCTGCCGGGATAGCCCCTACGAGCAGTACTTC. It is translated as CASCRDSPYEQYF.

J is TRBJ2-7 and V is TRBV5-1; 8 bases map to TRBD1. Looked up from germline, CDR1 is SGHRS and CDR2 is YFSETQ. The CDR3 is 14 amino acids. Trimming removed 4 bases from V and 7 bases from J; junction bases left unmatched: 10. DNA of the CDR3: TGCGCCAGCAGCGCAGGGACAGGTGCTCGAGAGCAGTACTTC. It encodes CASSAGTGAREQYF.

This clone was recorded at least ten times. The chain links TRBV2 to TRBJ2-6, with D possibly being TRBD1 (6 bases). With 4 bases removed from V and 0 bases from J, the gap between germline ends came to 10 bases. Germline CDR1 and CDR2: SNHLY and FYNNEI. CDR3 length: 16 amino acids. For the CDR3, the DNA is TGTGCCAGCAGTGCGGGACATCCCTCTGGGGCCAACGTCCTGACTTTC. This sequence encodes CASSAGHPSGANVLTF.

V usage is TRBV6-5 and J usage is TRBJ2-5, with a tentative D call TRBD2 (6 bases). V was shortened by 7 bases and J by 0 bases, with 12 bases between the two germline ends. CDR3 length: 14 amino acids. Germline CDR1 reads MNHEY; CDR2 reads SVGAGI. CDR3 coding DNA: TGTGCCAGCAAACAAGGACTATACCAAGAGACCCAGTACTTC. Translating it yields CASKQGLYQETQYF.

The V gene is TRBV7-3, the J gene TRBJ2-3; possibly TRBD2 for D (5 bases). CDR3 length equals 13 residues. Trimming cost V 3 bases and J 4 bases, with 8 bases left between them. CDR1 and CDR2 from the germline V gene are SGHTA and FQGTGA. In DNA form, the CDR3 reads TGTGCCAGCAGCTTTGTCGGGGCAGATACGCAGTATTTT. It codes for CASSFVGADTQYF.

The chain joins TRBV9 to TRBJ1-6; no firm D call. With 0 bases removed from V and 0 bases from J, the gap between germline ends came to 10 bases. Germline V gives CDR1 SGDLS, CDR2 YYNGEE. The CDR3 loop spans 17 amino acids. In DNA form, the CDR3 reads TGTGCCAGCAGCGTAGAAGTAAAGAGCTCCTATAATTCACCCCTCCACTTT. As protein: CASSVEVKSSYNSPLHF.

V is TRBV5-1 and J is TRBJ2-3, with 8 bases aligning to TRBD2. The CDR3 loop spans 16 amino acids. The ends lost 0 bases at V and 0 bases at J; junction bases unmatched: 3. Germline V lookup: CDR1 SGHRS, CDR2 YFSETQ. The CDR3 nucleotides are TGCGCCAGCAGCTTGGGGGCTAGCGGGAGCACAGATACGCAGTATTTT. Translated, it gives CASSLGASGSTDTQYF. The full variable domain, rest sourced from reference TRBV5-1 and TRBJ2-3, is KAGVTQTPRYLIKTRGQQVTLSCSPISGHRSVSWYQQTPGQGLQFLFEYFSETQRNKGNFPGRFSGRQFSNSRSEMNVSTLELGDSALYLCASSLGASGSTDTQYFGPGTRLTVL.

Here the CDR3 reads CASSVQGTGRIYNSPLHF. The CDR3 DNA is TGTGCCAGCAGCGTACAGGGGACAGGGCGTATCTATAATTCACCCCTCCACTTT. V and J are TRBV11-2 and TRBJ1-6; 9 bases map to TRBD1. The trim removed 5 bases at V and 3 bases at J, leaving 11 bases unmatched. The CDR3 length is 18 residues. Germline CDR1 is SGHAT and CDR2 is FQNNGV.

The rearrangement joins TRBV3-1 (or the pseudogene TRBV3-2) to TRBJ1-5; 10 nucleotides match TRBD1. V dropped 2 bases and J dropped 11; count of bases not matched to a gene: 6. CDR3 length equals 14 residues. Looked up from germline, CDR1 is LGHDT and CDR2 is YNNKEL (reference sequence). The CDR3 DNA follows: TGTGCCAGCAGCCAAAGGGGACAGGGGAGGGCCCAGCATTTT. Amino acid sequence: CASSQRGQGRAQHF.

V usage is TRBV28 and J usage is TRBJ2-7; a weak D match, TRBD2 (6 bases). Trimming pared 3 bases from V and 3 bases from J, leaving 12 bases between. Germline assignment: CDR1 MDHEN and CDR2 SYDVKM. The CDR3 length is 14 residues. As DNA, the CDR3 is TGTGCCAGCAGTTTGCGGGGTATCAACTACGAGCAGTACTTC. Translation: CASSLRGINYEQYF.

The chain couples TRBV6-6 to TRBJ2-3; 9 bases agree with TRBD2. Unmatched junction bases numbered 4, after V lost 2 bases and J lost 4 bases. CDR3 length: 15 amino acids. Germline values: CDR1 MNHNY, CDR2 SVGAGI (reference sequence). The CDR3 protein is CASSYVGTSSDTQYF. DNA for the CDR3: TGTGCCAGCAGTTACGTCGGGACTAGCTCAGATACGCAGTATTTT.

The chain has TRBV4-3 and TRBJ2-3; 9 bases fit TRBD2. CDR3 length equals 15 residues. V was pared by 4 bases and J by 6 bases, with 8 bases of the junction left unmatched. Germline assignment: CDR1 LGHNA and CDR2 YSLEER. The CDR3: CASSPQAGGGDTQYF. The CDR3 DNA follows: TGCGCCAGCAGCCCTCAAGCGGGGGGCGGGGATACGCAGTATTTT.

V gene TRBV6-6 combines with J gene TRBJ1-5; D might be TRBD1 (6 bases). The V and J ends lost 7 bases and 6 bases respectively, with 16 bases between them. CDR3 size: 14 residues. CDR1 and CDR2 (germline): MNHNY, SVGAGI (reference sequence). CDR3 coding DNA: TGTGCCAGCACCATACAGGGTTATAGTCAGCCCCAGCATTTT. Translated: CASTIQGYSQPQHF.

The CDR3 loop is CASSYRSSYNEQFF. CDR3 DNA sequence: TGTGCCAGCAGTTATAGAAGCTCCTACAATGAGCAGTTCTTC. The V gene is TRBV6-2 or TRBV6-3, the J gene TRBJ2-1; D remains ambiguous. Deletions cut 3 bases from V and 0 bases from J, with 6 bases between. In germline, CDR1 is MNHEY, CDR2 SVGEGT. CDR3 length equals 14 residues.

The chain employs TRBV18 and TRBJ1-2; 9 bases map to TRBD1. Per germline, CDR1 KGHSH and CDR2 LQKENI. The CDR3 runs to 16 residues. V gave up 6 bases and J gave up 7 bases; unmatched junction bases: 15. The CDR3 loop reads CASSRVGQGTSSGYTF. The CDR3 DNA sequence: TGTGCCAGCTCCCGAGTAGGACAGGGGACATCTAGTGGCTACACCTTC.

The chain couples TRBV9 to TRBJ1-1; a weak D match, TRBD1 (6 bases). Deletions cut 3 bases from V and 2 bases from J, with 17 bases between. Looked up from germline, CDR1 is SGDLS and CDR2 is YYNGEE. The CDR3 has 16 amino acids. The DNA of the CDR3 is TGTGCCAGCAGCGCAGTAAGGGACACCTATAACACTGAAGCTTTCTTT. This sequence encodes CASSAVRDTYNTEAFF.

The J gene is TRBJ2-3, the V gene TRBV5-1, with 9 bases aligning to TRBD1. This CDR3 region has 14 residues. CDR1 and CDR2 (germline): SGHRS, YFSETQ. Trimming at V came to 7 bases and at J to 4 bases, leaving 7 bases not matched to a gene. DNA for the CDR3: TGCGCCAGCTGCCGGGACAGGGCCCCAGATACGCAGTATTTT. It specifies CASCRDRAPDTQYF. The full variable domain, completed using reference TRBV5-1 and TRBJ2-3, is KAGVTQTPRYLIKTRGQQVTLSCSPISGHRSVSWYQQTPGQGLQFLFEYFSETQRNKGNFPGRFSGRQFSNSRSEMNVSTLELGDSALYLCASCRDRAPDTQYFGPGTRLTVL.

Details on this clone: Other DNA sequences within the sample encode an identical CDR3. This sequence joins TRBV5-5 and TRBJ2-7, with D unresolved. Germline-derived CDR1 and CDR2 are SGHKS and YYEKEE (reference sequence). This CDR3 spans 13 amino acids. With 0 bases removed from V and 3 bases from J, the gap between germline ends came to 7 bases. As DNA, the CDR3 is TGTGCCAGCAGCTTGGGGTCCGGCTACGAGCAGTACTTC. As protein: CASSLGSGYEQYF.

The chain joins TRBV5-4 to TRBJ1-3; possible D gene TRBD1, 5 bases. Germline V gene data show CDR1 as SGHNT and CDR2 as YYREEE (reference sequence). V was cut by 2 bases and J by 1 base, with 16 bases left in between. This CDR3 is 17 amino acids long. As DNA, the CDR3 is TGTGCCAGCAGCTTCGCCGCCGGGGGAAGGTCTGGAAACACCATATATTTT. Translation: CASSFAAGGRSGNTIYF.

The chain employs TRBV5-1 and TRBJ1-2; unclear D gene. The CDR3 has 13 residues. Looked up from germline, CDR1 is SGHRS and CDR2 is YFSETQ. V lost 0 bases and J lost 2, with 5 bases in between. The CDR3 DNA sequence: TGCGCCAGCAGCTTGGACAGCAACTATGGCTACACCTTC. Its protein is CASSLDSNYGYTF.

CDR3 sequence (DNA): TGCGCCAGCAGAGGGACAGCGAACACCGGGGAGCTGTTTTTT. This sequence encodes CASRGTANTGELFF. J is TRBJ2-2 and V is TRBV5-1; 7 bases agree with TRBD1. This CDR3 contains 14 residues. Germline V gene lookup returns CDR1 SGHRS and CDR2 YFSETQ. V dropped 5 bases and J dropped 0; count of bases not matched to a gene: 1.